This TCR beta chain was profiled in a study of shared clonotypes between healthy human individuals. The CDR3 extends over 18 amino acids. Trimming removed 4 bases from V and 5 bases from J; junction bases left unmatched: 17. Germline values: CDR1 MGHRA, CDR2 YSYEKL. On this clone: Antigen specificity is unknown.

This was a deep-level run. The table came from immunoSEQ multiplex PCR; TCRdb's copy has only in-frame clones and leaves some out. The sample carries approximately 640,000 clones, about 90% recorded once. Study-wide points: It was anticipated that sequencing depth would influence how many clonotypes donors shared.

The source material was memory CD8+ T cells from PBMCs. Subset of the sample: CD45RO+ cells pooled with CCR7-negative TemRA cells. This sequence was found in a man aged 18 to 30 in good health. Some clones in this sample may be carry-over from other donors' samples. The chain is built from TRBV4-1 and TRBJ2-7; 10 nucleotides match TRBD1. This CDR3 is CASSPFTPLDRGDDEQYF. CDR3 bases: TGCGCCAGCAGCCCCTTCACCCCTCTGGACAGGGGGGATGACGAGCAGTACTTC.